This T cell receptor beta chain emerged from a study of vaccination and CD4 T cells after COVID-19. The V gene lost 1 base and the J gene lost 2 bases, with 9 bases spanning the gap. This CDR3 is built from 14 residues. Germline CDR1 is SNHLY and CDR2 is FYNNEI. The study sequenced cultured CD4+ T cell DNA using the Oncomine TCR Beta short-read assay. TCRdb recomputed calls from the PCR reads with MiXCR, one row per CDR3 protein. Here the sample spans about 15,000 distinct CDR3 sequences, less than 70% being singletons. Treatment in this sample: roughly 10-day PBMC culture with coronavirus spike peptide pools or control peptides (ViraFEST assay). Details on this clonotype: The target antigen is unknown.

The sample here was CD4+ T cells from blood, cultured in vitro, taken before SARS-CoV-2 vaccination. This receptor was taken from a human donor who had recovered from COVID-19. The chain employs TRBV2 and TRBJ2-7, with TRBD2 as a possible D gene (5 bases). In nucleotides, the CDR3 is TGTGCCAGCAGTGAAGGTAGCGCAGCCTACGAGCAGTACTTC. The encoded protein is CASSEGSAAYEQYF.